The 18 T cell receptor beta chains below come from one sample, sequenced in a study of T-cell memory formation after mild COVID-19. TCRdb re-called the 5' RACE reads through MiXCR, storing one row per CDR3 protein. The sample lists 150,000 to 200,000 distinct CDR3 sequences, 25% to 40% seen once, with 12% in the top ten. Sequenced material: PBMCs or a T cell subset sorted from them (not recorded which). These receptors were collected from an adult woman who had mild COVID-19 (a few samples of this study predate the infection). Cell type and time point are not known.

This chain connects TRBV7-9 to TRBJ2-5, with D unresolved. V was pared by 5 bases and J by 3 bases, with 4 bases between. This CDR3 has 11 residues. CDR1 and CDR2 from the germline V gene are SEHNR and FQNEAQ (reference sequence). For the CDR3, the DNA is TGTGCCAGCAGCGCCGAAGAGACCCAGTACTTC. Protein sequence: CASSAEETQYF.

The chain has TRBV15 and TRBJ2-7; 9 nucleotides align to TRBD2. The germline CDR1 and CDR2 sequences are LNHNV and YYDKDF (reference sequence). The CDR3 sequence is 16 residues long. V was clipped by 0 bases and J by 3 bases; unmatched bases: 6. The CDR3 sequence is CATSRDGSGSRYEQYF. CDR3 DNA sequence: TGTGCCACCAGCAGAGATGGTAGCGGGAGTCGCTACGAGCAGTACTTC.

The rearrangement uses TRBV20-1 and TRBJ2-7; TRBD2 aligns across 11 bases. V lost 3 bases, J lost 5 bases, and 15 bases stayed unmatched. Germline CDR1 is DFQATT and CDR2 is SNEGSKA (reference sequence). CDR3 length: 17 residues. The CDR3 reads CSARGTDKLAGVDEQYF. The CDR3 nucleotides read TGCAGTGCTAGGGGGACAGATAAACTAGCGGGAGTAGACGAGCAGTACTTC.

The chain links TRBV23-1 to TRBJ2-5, with D perhaps TRBD1 (6 bases). TRBV23-1 is reported as an ORF; its role is uncertain. Trimming cost V 4 bases and J 1 base, with 16 bases left between them. There are 16 residues in the CDR3. CDR3 sequence (DNA): TGCGCCAGCAGTCCCTCGGACAGAAGAGGCCAAGAGACCCAGTACTTC. Translated: CASSPSDRRGQETQYF.

This clonotype was counted many times. The chain is built from TRBV29-1 and TRBJ2-3; D possibly corresponds to TRBD2 (6 bases). V was clipped by 4 bases and J by 3 bases, with 14 bases between them. There are 14 residues in the CDR3. The V gene's germline CDR1 is SQVTM and CDR2 ANQGSEA. CDR3 sequence: CSVGYGGSTDTQYF. The CDR3 coding sequence is TGCAGCGTTGGGTATGGGGGGAGTACAGATACGCAGTATTTT.

This clonotype has only a few counts. The V gene is TRBV7-9, the J gene TRBJ1-2, with 7 bases matching TRBD1. Germline values: CDR1 SEHNR, CDR2 FQNEAQ (reference sequence). Trimming took 4 bases from V and 3 from J; bases not matched to a gene: 2. The CDR3 is made up of 13 amino acids. In DNA, the CDR3 is TGTGCCAGCAGCTGGGGACAGTACTATGGCTACACCTTC. This gives the protein CASSWGQYYGYTF.

V and J are TRBV14 and TRBJ2-1, with 12 bases matching TRBD2. V lost 2 bases to trimming and J lost 6 bases; unmatched junction nucleotides: 5. Looked up from germline, CDR1 is SGHDN and CDR2 is FVKESK. There are 16 residues in the CDR3. In DNA, the CDR3 is TGTGCCAGCAGCCAACCAGGACTAGCGGGGTTCAATGAGCAGTTCTTC. Translating it yields CASSQPGLAGFNEQFF.

The chain recombines TRBV12-3 or TRBV12-4 with TRBJ2-3; the match to TRBD2 covers 8 bases. V was pared by 6 bases and J by 2 bases, with 13 bases of the junction left unmatched. The CDR3 has 17 residues. CDR3 residues: CASSRPGLGPYTDTQYF. The CDR3 bases are TGTGCCAGCAGCCGGCCGGGACTAGGTCCTTACACAGATACGCAGTATTTT.

This rearrangement joins TRBV24-1 to TRBJ2-7; 11 nucleotides align to TRBD2. Trimming cost V 2 bases and J 3 bases; bases outside gene matches: 5. Germline CDR1 and CDR2: KGHDR and SFDVKD. This CDR3 is built from 16 residues. CDR3 coding DNA: TGTGCCACCAGTGATTCGACTAGCGGGGTTATCTACGAGCAGTACTTC. Amino acids: CATSDSTSGVIYEQYF.

The J gene is TRBJ2-5, the V gene TRBV15; 10 nucleotides match TRBD2. Germline CDR1 and CDR2: LNHNV and YYDKDF (reference sequence). Unmatched junction bases numbered 9, after V lost 3 bases and J lost 5 bases. The CDR3 runs to 16 residues. The CDR3 spells CATSSPLEREGETQYF. The CDR3 bases are TGTGCCACCAGCAGCCCCCTTGAGCGGGAGGGGGAGACCCAGTACTTC.

The chain joins TRBV12-3 or TRBV12-4 to TRBJ1-1, with unresolved D. This CDR3 comprises 12 residues. The germline V and J ends were trimmed by 1 base and 9 bases, with 9 bases remaining between them. CDR3 region: CASSLVQVQAFF. CDR3 DNA sequence: TGTGCCAGCAGTTTAGTCCAGGTACAAGCTTTCTTT.

This clonotype was observed a handful of times. The genes are TRBV29-1 and TRBJ1-1; no reliable D call. Looked up from germline, CDR1 is SQVTM and CDR2 is ANQGSEA. Trimming cost V 7 bases and J 5 bases, with 11 bases left between them. The CDR3 has 11 residues. The CDR3 DNA reads TGCAGCGCCCCATTCTTGACTGAAGCTTTCTTT. It encodes CSAPFLTEAFF. Based on the CDR3 plus reference TRBV29-1 and TRBJ1-1, the full variable domain is SAVISQKPSRDICQRGTSLTIQCQVDSQVTMMFWYRQQPGQSLTLIATANQGSEATYESGFVIDKFPISRPNLTFSTLTVSNMSPEDSSIYLCSAPFLTEAFFGQGTRLTVV.

The chain recombines TRBV6-5 with TRBJ2-7; D uncertain. CDR3 length: 13 residues. Trimming stripped 0 bases from V and 3 bases from J, with 6 bases between. Germline assignment: CDR1 MNHEY and CDR2 SVGAGI. CDR3 loop: CASSYSRHYEQYF. CDR3 nucleotides: TGTGCCAGCAGTTACTCGCGTCACTACGAGCAGTACTTC.

The rearrangement uses TRBV4-3 and TRBJ2-7; possible D gene TRBD2, 5 bases. With 0 bases removed from V and 5 bases from J, the gap between germline ends came to 14 bases. Germline CDR1 is LGHNA and CDR2 is YSLEER. The CDR3 is 15 amino acids. CDR3 bases: TGCGCCAGCAGCCAAGATTTCCGGGAAAGGGACGAGCAGTACTTC. Amino acids: CASSQDFRERDEQYF.

This chain connects TRBV20-1 to TRBJ2-3; D could derive from TRBD1 or TRBD2 (5 bases each). Germline V gene lookup returns CDR1 DFQATT and CDR2 SNEGSKA (reference sequence). CDR3 length: 12 residues. The V end lost 4 bases, the J end lost 4 bases, and 9 bases lay between the germline ends. This chain's CDR3 is CSAKRGPDTQYF. In DNA, the CDR3 is TGCAGTGCTAAGAGGGGTCCAGATACGCAGTATTTT.

This chain joins TRBV5-6 and TRBJ2-7, with TRBD2 matching 12 bases. The ends lost 5 bases at V and 4 bases at J; junction bases unmatched: 4. CDR1 and CDR2 from the germline V gene are SGHDT and YYEEEE. The CDR3 sequence is 14 residues long. CDR3 coding DNA: TGTGCCAGCAGAGGACTAGCGGGACTGTACGAGCAGTACTTC. It specifies CASRGLAGLYEQYF.

The V gene is TRBV12-3 or TRBV12-4, the J gene TRBJ1-3; D is possibly TRBD1 (6 bases). This CDR3 spans 15 amino acids. V dropped 4 bases and J dropped 4 bases, with 14 bases sitting between them. CDR3 bases: TGTGCCAGCAGTTCTCAGGGGCCCGACGGAAACACCATATATTTT. It codes for CASSSQGPDGNTIYF.

The genes are TRBV7-9 and TRBJ2-1; D uncertain. CDR1 is SEHNR and CDR2 is FQNEAQ in the germline V gene (reference sequence). The V end lost 5 bases, the J end lost 8 bases, and 7 bases lay between the germline ends. The CDR3 is made up of 11 amino acids. Here the CDR3 DNA reads TGTGCCAGCAGCCCGCACGATGAGCAGTTCTTC. It codes for CASSPHDEQFF.